Each of the 26 T cell receptor beta chains below was sequenced from the same sample in a study of blood T cell repertoires in COVID-19. The repertoire was sequenced with immunoSEQ multiplex PCR; TCRdb's copy has only in-frame clones and lacks some. The data show 200,000 to 250,000 clones, over 80% seen once. The sequencing input was peripheral blood. These receptors all stem from a woman in her fifties or sixties with active or convalescent COVID-19.

This clone was detected only once. The chain carries TRBV3-1 (or the pseudogene TRBV3-2) and TRBJ2-3, with a possible D match to TRBD2 (5 bases). Germline V gene lookup returns CDR1 LGHDT and CDR2 YNNKEL (reference sequence). This CDR3 comprises 13 residues. Trimming removed 6 bases from V and 6 bases from J, with 13 bases in between. The CDR3 DNA sequence: TGTGCCAGCAGTCACGGACTCGCCGATACGCAGTATTTT. It specifies CASSHGLADTQYF.

This clone was observed a handful of times. The gene calls are TRBV14 and TRBJ2-1; 9 bases line up with TRBD2. Germline V lookup: CDR1 SGHDN, CDR2 FVKESK. CDR3 length: 13 amino acids. The J segment lost 8 bases and the V segment lost 4 bases, leaving 3 bases of the junction unmatched. This CDR3 reads CASSRAGGYEQFF. The CDR3, as DNA: TGTGCCAGCAGCCGTGCGGGGGGGTATGAGCAGTTCTTC.

The chain links TRBV3-1 (or the pseudogene TRBV3-2) to TRBJ1-1; weak D call: TRBD1 (5 bases). This CDR3 comprises 13 residues. Trimming left V 0 bases short and J 6 bases short, with 8 bases between. Germline loops: CDR1 LGHDT, CDR2 YNNKEL (reference sequence). Here the CDR3 DNA reads TGTGCCAGCAGCCAAGACAGGGCGTCTGAAGCTTTCTTT. This gives the protein CASSQDRASEAFF.

V is TRBV13 and J is TRBJ2-1, with D perhaps matching TRBD2 (5 bases). This CDR3 comprises 16 residues. Trimming removed 1 base at V and 7 bases at J, with 17 bases between. Germline values: CDR1 PRHDT, CDR2 FYEKMQ (reference sequence). The CDR3 nucleotides read TGTGCCAGCAGCTTAGATGGAGGCGGTCTAGGGAATGAGCAGTTCTTC. Translating gives CASSLDGGGLGNEQFF.

The V call is TRBV6-2 or TRBV6-3, the J call TRBJ2-7, with D possibly TRBD1 on 6 matching bases. The germline gives CDR1 MNHEY, CDR2 SVGEGT. This CDR3 comprises 12 residues. V was pared by 5 bases and J by 5 bases, with 10 bases between. The CDR3 reads CASSLQGNEQYF. The CDR3 DNA sequence: TGTGCCAGCAGTCTACAGGGAAACGAGCAGTACTTC.

The J gene is TRBJ2-5, the V gene TRBV20-1, with D possibly being TRBD1 (5 bases). Looked up from germline, CDR1 is DFQATT and CDR2 is SNEGSKA (reference sequence). V lost 7 bases to trimming and J lost 5 bases, with 11 bases between them. This CDR3 contains 11 residues. The CDR3 protein is CSEGQTETQYF. CDR3 coding DNA: TGCAGTGAAGGACAAACGGAGACCCAGTACTTC.

The chain has TRBV4-2 and TRBJ2-3; D may be TRBD2 (5 bases). The CDR3 has 14 amino acids. V gave up 0 bases and J gave up 7 bases, with 11 bases separating them. Germline-derived CDR1 and CDR2 are LGHNA and YNFKEQ. CDR3 in amino acids: CASSQEGAGNTQYF. CDR3 sequence (DNA): TGTGCCAGCAGCCAAGAGGGTGCGGGTAATACGCAGTATTTT.

The gene calls are TRBV28 and TRBJ2-3; 8 bases fit TRBD1. The J segment lost 2 bases and the V segment lost 5 bases, leaving 9 bases of the junction unmatched. Germline CDR1 and CDR2: MDHEN and SYDVKM. This CDR3 is built from 16 residues. The CDR3 nucleotides are TGTGCCAGCAGTCCACAGGGGGGATTATACACAGATACGCAGTATTTT. Its translation is CASSPQGGLYTDTQYF.

V is TRBV18 and J is TRBJ2-7; 8 bases line up with TRBD1. The germline V gene has CDR1 KGHSH and CDR2 LQKENI. This CDR3 has 16 residues. Losses at the gene ends were 4 bases for V and 2 bases for J; bases not matched to a gene: 10. The DNA for the CDR3 is TGTGCCAGCTCACTACGCCCGGGACAGGTTCCCTACGAGCAGTACTTC. The encoded protein is CASSLRPGQVPYEQYF. Complete variable domain (other parts from reference TRBV18 and TRBJ2-7): NAGVMQNPRHLVRRRGQEARLRCSPMKGHSHVYWYRQLPEEGLKFMVYLQKENIIDESGMPKERFSAEFPKEGPSILRIQQVVRGDSAAYFCASSLRPGQVPYEQYFGPGTRLTVT.

The chain combines TRBV18 with TRBJ2-5; 12 bases are a match to TRBD1. J was trimmed by 1 base and V by 4 bases; bases with no gene match: 7. CDR3 length: 17 residues. Germline CDR1 is KGHSH and CDR2 is LQKENI. For the CDR3, the DNA is TGTGCCAGCTCACAGGGACAGGGGGCGCTGCCCCAAGAGACCCAGTACTTC. It translates to CASSQGQGALPQETQYF.

This sequence joins TRBV6-2 or TRBV6-3 and TRBJ1-1, with D perhaps matching TRBD1 (5 bases). Germline CDR1 and CDR2: MNHEY and SVGEGT. Deletions cut 0 bases from V and 6 bases from J, with 14 bases between. The CDR3 runs 15 residues. As DNA, the CDR3 is TGTGCCAGCAGTTACTCCGGGGGTCTCCCGGCTGAAGCTTTCTTT. Its translation is CASSYSGGLPAEAFF.

V is TRBV19 and J is TRBJ1-2; 12 bases fit TRBD1. This CDR3 has 16 amino acids. V lost 4 bases to trimming and J lost 5 bases; unmatched junction nucleotides: 8. Germline assignment: CDR1 LNHDA and CDR2 SQIVND (reference sequence). The CDR3 nucleotides read TGTGCCAGTAGTAATCCCGGGACAGGGGGCCGGTATGGCTACACCTTC. Translating gives CASSNPGTGGRYGYTF.

The chain carries TRBV27 and TRBJ2-7; TRBD2 is a possible D gene (6 bases). The V and J ends lost 0 bases and 2 bases respectively, with 11 bases between them. The CDR3 consists of 15 residues. CDR1 is MNHEY, CDR2 SMNVEV, per germline (reference sequence). CDR3 nucleotide sequence: TGTGCCAGCAGTTTATCGAGGGAGGCCGCCTACGAGCAGTACTTC. Translating gives CASSLSREAAYEQYF.

This chain joins TRBV11-2 and TRBJ2-7; weak D call: TRBD2 (5 bases). The germline V gene encodes CDR1 SGHAT and CDR2 FQNNGV. With 0 bases removed from V and 4 bases from J, the gap between germline ends came to 10 bases. This CDR3 has 14 residues. The CDR3 bases are TGTGCCAGCAGCTTAGAGGCTAGCTGGTACGAGCAGTACTTC. It codes for CASSLEASWYEQYF.

The rearrangement links TRBV30 to TRBJ2-6, with 12 positions matching TRBD1. Germline V gene lookup returns CDR1 GTSNPN and CDR2 SVGIG (reference sequence). V shed 3 bases and J 1 base; nucleotides not matched to a gene: 1. This CDR3 comprises 16 residues. Here the CDR3 DNA reads TGTGCCTGGAGGGGACAGGGGGCTTCTGGGGCCAACGTCCTGACTTTC. Its protein product is CAWRGQGASGANVLTF.

This clone has only one observation. The gene calls are TRBV19 and TRBJ2-7, with 7 nucleotides matching TRBD2. Germline V gives CDR1 LNHDA, CDR2 SQIVND (reference sequence). CDR3 length: 12 residues. Germline trimming cut 4 bases from V and 7 bases from J; bases unmatched to any gene: 4. DNA of the CDR3: TGTGCCAGTAGTAACAGCGGGAAGGAGCAGTACTTC. Protein sequence: CASSNSGKEQYF.

As DNA, the CDR3 is TGTGCCAGTAGTGTGGGAGGGGGGGCAAATGGCTACACCTTC. This codes for CASSVGGGANGYTF. The V gene is TRBV19, the J gene TRBJ1-2, with D possibly matching TRBD1 (6 bases). The CDR3 is 14 amino acids. V dropped 5 bases and J dropped 6 bases, with 16 bases sitting between them. Per germline, CDR1 LNHDA and CDR2 SQIVND (reference sequence).

This chain joins TRBV11-3 and TRBJ1-1; 8 positions agree with TRBD1. The CDR3 totals 14 residues. Germline CDR1 is SGHNT and CDR2 is YENEEA. The junction had 4 bases not matched to a gene; V was cut back by 3 bases and J by 4 bases. The CDR3 nucleotides read TGTGCCAGCAGCTTCCAGGGGGCTGGCACTGAAGCTTTCTTT. This encodes CASSFQGAGTEAFF.

DNA of the CDR3: TGTGCCAGCAGCCTGACGACAGCTAGGAACACCGGGGAGCTGTTTTTT. This sequence encodes CASSLTTARNTGELFF. This rearrangement joins TRBV14 to TRBJ2-2, with D perhaps matching TRBD1 (5 bases). Germline CDR1 SGHDN, CDR2 FVKESK. The CDR3 extends over 16 amino acids. The V gene lost 4 bases and the J gene lost 1 base, with 13 bases spanning the gap.

This clone was seen just once. The rearrangement links TRBV24-1 to TRBJ2-1; a possible D gene is TRBD1 (5 bases). The CDR3 loop spans 15 amino acids. The V end was cut by 5 bases, the J end by 1 base, with 11 bases between. Germline CDR1 is KGHDR and CDR2 is SFDVKD. The CDR3 bases are TGTGCCACCAGTGGACGGACAAATTCCTACAATGAGCAGTTCTTC. This sequence encodes CATSGRTNSYNEQFF.

The chain carries TRBV14 and TRBJ1-4; a possible D gene is TRBD1 (5 bases). CDR3 length equals 15 residues. V dropped 3 bases and J dropped 4 bases, with 12 bases sitting between them. Germline V gives CDR1 SGHDN, CDR2 FVKESK. CDR3 in DNA: TGTGCCAGCAGCCAGCGGGGCAACGTTAATGAAAAACTGTTTTTT. This gives the protein CASSQRGNVNEKLFF. Full variable domain (missing parts from reference TRBV14 and TRBJ1-4): EAGVTQFPSHSVIEKGQTVTLRCDPISGHDNLYWYRRVMGKEIKFLLHFVKESKQDESGMPNNRFLAERTGGTYSTLKVQPAELEDSGVYFCASSQRGNVNEKLFFGSGTQLSVL.

The chain has TRBV14 and TRBJ1-6; 8 bases align to TRBD1. Looked up from germline, CDR1 is SGHDN and CDR2 is FVKESK. The CDR3 runs to 15 residues. The J segment lost 6 bases and the V segment lost 4 bases, leaving 5 bases of the junction unmatched. CDR3 sequence: CASSPGQGGNSPLHF. CDR3 in DNA: TGTGCCAGCAGCCCCGGACAGGGTGGTAATTCACCCCTCCACTTT.

The rearrangement links TRBV7-3 to TRBJ1-2; TRBD1 is a possible D gene (5 bases). The CDR3 extends over 13 amino acids. The germline CDR1 and CDR2 sequences are SGHTA and FQGTGA. V lost 2 bases, J lost 8 bases, and 12 bases lay in between. Here the CDR3 reads CASSLGGARGYTF. The DNA for the CDR3 is TGTGCCAGCAGCTTAGGAGGGGCGCGGGGCTACACCTTC.

The V and J genes are TRBV13 and TRBJ2-5; D remains unclear. V was pared by 4 bases and J by 4 bases, with 13 bases between. The germline V gene has CDR1 PRHDT and CDR2 FYEKMQ (reference sequence). CDR3 length: 14 amino acids. CDR3 in amino acids: CASSSWIRGETQYF. CDR3 nucleotides: TGTGCCAGCAGCTCTTGGATCAGAGGAGAGACCCAGTACTTC.

This clone was observed a single time. The J gene is TRBJ2-2, the V gene TRBV2; D not certain. CDR3 size: 14 residues. The V gene lost 7 bases and the J gene lost 0 bases, with 9 bases spanning the gap. The germline V gene encodes CDR1 SNHLY and CDR2 FYNNEI. This CDR3 reads CASTLNSNTGELFF. In DNA, the CDR3 is TGTGCCAGCACGCTCAACTCGAACACCGGGGAGCTGTTTTTT.

The chain carries TRBV7-9 and TRBJ1-5; maybe TRBD1 (6 bases). The CDR3 is made up of 15 amino acids. Trimming took off 5 bases at V and 0 bases at J, with 11 bases between the two ends. Germline assignment: CDR1 SEHNR and CDR2 FQNEAQ (reference sequence). CDR3 nucleotide sequence: TGTGCCAGCAGCAGAGGGGGAGATAGCAATCAGCCCCAGCATTTT. Translating gives CASSRGGDSNQPQHF. Full variable domain (remainder filled in from reference TRBV7-9 and TRBJ1-5): DTGVSQNPRHKITKRGQNVTFRCDPISEHNRLYWYRQTLGQGPEFLTYFQNEAQLEKSRLLSDRFSAERPKGSFSTLEIQRTEQGDSAMYLCASSRGGDSNQPQHFGDGTRLSIL.